This T cell receptor beta chain was recorded in a study of cytomegalovirus exposure and HLA in healthy donors. Per germline, CDR1 KGHSH and CDR2 LQKENI. J lost 7 bases, V lost 5 bases, and 7 bases had no gene match. The CDR3 loop spans 13 amino acids. The table lists this clone with a count of one. Its antigen is as yet unknown. Study outcomes and limitations: Later on, an analysis tied some 17,000 TCR beta sequences to HLA alleles at 0.05 false discovery rate.

Likely unrecorded immune exposures existed in these nominally healthy donors. PCR employed 60 Vbeta and 13 Jbeta primers. Produced via immunoSEQ multiplex PCR; TCRdb's table is partial and in-frame only. This table has more than 150,000 clones, 78% appearing once. This TCR came from a woman aged 40 to 55 in good health and CMV-seropositive. This rearrangement joins TRBV18 to TRBJ2-7, with TRBD2 matching over 8 bases. Material for sequencing was PBMCs. The CDR3 loop reads CASSNREGSEQYF. The CDR3 coding sequence is TGTGCCAGCTCAAACCGGGAGGGATCGGAGCAGTACTTC.